This is a list of T cell receptor beta chains from one sample in a study of shared clonotypes between healthy human individuals. Sequenced by immunoSEQ multiplex PCR; TCRdb stores in-frame clones only, minus some. This table holds hundreds of thousands of clones, more than 75% found once. Sequences were obtained from memory CD8+ T cells sorted from blood. Receptors originate from a man aged 18 to 35 in good health. Both conserved end residues are part of each CDR3. D genes are given only for firm matches. Expanded clones get a size class; other rows say once, few or many, or leave the size out.

NA | 10 | TRBJ2-7 | NA | TRBV10-3 | CAITRGNGNF | TGTGCCATCACCCGAGGGAATGGGAACTTC
TRBD1 | 13 | TRBJ1-1 | NA | TRBV7-9 | CASSPNTGDGAFF | TGTGCCAGCAGCCCTAATACAGGGGATGGAGCTTTCTTT
NA | 16 | TRBJ2-4 | NA | TRBV5-4 | CASRIHGGLAKNIQYF | TGTGCCAGCAGAATTCATGGGGGCTTAGCCAAAAACATTCAGTACTTC
NA | 13 | TRBJ2-7 | NA | TRBV27 | CASSFRRGYEQYF | TGTGCCAGCAGTTTTAGACGGGGCTACGAGCAGTACTTC
NA | 14 | TRBJ2-1 | NA | TRBV6-1 | CASSQYRGGNEQFF | TGTGCCAGCAGCCAATACAGGGGGGGAAATGAGCAGTTCTTC
TRBD2 | 18 | TRBJ2-7 | NA | TRBV9 | CASNNQREAGALSYEQYF | TGTGCCAGCAACAACCAGAGGGAAGCGGGGGCCCTCTCCTACGAGCAGTACTTC
TRBD1 | 17 | TRBJ1-6 | NA | TRBV4-1 | CASSQDRAGGYNSPLHF | TGCGCCAGCAGCCAAGATCGGGCAGGGGGCTATAATTCACCCCTCCACTTT
NA | 13 | TRBJ2-7 | NA | TRBV5-5 | CASSFRETYEQYF | TGTGCCAGCAGCTTTCGCGAAACCTACGAGCAGTACTTC
NA | 13 | TRBJ2-7 | NA | TRBV5-4 | CASSFEGDYEQYF | TGTGCCAGCAGCTTCGAGGGCGACTACGAGCAGTACTTC
NA | 15 | TRBJ1-2 | NA | TRBV10-3 | CAISESGGTDYGYTF | TGTGCCATCAGTGAGTCGGGCGGGACCGACTATGGCTACACCTTC
NA | 15 | TRBJ2-7 | NA | TRBV10-3 | CAISESGRVIVEQYF | TGTGCCATCAGTGAGTCTGGACGGGTAATCGTCGAGCAGTACTTC
NA | 13 | TRBJ2-7 | few | TRBV16 | CASSPAWQYEQYF | TGTGCCAGCAGCCCTGCTTGGCAGTACGAGCAGTACTTC
NA | 13 | TRBJ1-2 | few | TRBV6-5 | CASSYVGFYGYTF | TGTGCCAGCAGTTACGTTGGCTTCTATGGCTACACCTTC
TRBD1 | 17 | TRBJ1-2 | NA | TRBV10-3 | CAISEVPGQVTNYGYTF | TGTGCCATCAGTGAGGTGCCGGGACAGGTCACAAACTATGGCTACACCTTC
NA | 13 | TRBJ1-2 | NA | TRBV28 | CASSLRQFIGYTF | TGTGCCAGCAGTTTAAGACAGTTTATTGGCTACACCTTC
NA | 13 | TRBJ1-1 | NA | TRBV28 | CASGGEPDTEAFF | TGTGCCAGCGGAGGGGAGCCCGACACTGAAGCTTTCTTT
NA | 15 | TRBJ2-1 | NA | TRBV9 | CASSVGASTGNEQFF | TGTGCCAGCAGCGTAGGGGCTAGTACAGGCAATGAGCAGTTCTTC
NA | 12 | TRBJ2-1 | NA | TRBV11-2 | CASLGGVNEQFF | TGTGCCAGCTTGGGGGGAGTAAATGAGCAGTTCTTC
NA | 13 | TRBJ2-5 | NA | TRBV18 | CASKDAVLETQYF | TGTGCCAGCAAGGACGCCGTACTGGAGACCCAGTACTTC
NA | 17 | TRBJ2-3 | NA | TRBV27 | CASSLIGGRTSTDTQYF | TGTGCCAGCAGTTTAATTGGGGGAAGGACTAGCACAGATACGCAGTATTTT
TRBD2 | 15 | TRBJ2-3 | NA | TRBV27 | CASSGSSGGLDTQYF | TGTGCCAGCAGTGGTTCTAGCGGGGGGTTAGATACGCAGTATTTT
NA | 12 | TRBJ1-1 | NA | TRBV7-9 | CASGPTELEAFF | TGTGCCAGCGGGCCGACGGAACTTGAAGCTTTCTTT
TRBD1 | 14 | TRBJ2-5 | NA | TRBV9 | CASSLTGVQETQYF | TGTGCCAGCAGCCTGACAGGGGTTCAAGAGACCCAGTACTTC
TRBD2 | 18 | TRBJ2-2 | few | TRBV9 | CASNELAVQFENTGELFF | TGTGCCAGCAATGAACTAGCGGTCCAATTTGAAAACACCGGGGAGCTGTTTTTT
NA | 14 | TRBJ2-7 | NA | TRBV25-1 | CASSEYYGSYEQYF | TGTGCCAGCAGTGAATATTATGGGAGCTACGAGCAGTACTTC
NA | 16 | TRBJ1-2 | NA | TRBV6-1 | CASSEMMASANYGYTF | TGTGCCAGCAGTGAAATGATGGCCAGTGCTAACTATGGCTACACCTTC
NA | 12 | TRBJ2-3 | NA | TRBV29-1 | CSVGMNTDTQYF | TGCAGCGTTGGAATGAACACAGATACGCAGTATTTT
TRBD2 | 16 | TRBJ2-5 | NA | TRBV5-1 | CASSCGTSGRGETQYF | TGCGCCAGCAGCTGTGGGACTAGCGGGAGAGGTGAGACCCAGTACTTC
TRBD2 | 15 | TRBJ2-7 | NA | TRBV9 | CASSSSGTSPYEQYF | TGTGCCAGCAGTTCCTCCGGGACTAGCCCTTACGAGCAGTACTTC
NA | 14 | TRBJ2-7 | NA | TRBV10-3 | CAIRSSRGSYEQYF | TGTGCCATCAGGTCCTCTCGGGGGTCCTACGAGCAGTACTTC
NA | 13 | TRBJ2-5 | NA | TRBV6-1 | CASSEVFAETQYF | TGTGCCAGCAGCGAGGTTTTCGCGGAGACCCAGTACTTC
NA | 14 | TRBJ1-2 | once | TRBV5-4 | CASSPWGGDYGYTF | TGTGCCAGCAGCCCCTGGGGGGGTGACTATGGCTACACCTTC
NA | 13 | TRBJ2-7 | NA | TRBV6-5 | CASSYDRGNEQYF | TGTGCCAGCAGCTACGATCGGGGCAACGAGCAGTACTTC
NA | 13 | TRBJ2-1 | NA | TRBV9 | CASSVVLGDEQFF | TGTGCCAGCAGCGTGGTCCTAGGCGATGAGCAGTTCTTC
NA | 16 | TRBJ2-7 | NA | TRBV7-2 | CASSSPSGVYSYEQYF | TGTGCCAGCAGCTCCCCAAGCGGCGTATATTCCTACGAGCAGTACTTC
TRBD1 | 16 | TRBJ2-1 | NA | TRBV7-9 | CASSSGTGQIYNEQFF | TGTGCCAGCAGCTCCGGGACAGGGCAAATTTACAATGAGCAGTTCTTC
TRBD1 | 13 | TRBJ1-1 | many | TRBV30 | CAWNRGLNTEAFF | TGTGCCTGGAACAGGGGACTGAACACTGAAGCTTTCTTT
NA | 18 | TRBJ1-6 | NA | TRBV4-3 | CASSQSVSPAHSNSPLHF | TGCGCCAGCAGCCAATCAGTCTCGCCTGCCCATAGTAATTCACCCCTCCACTTT
NA | 15 | TRBJ1-5 | NA | TRBV5-1 | CASSLTTGGNQPQHF | TGCGCCAGCAGCTTGACGACGGGGGGCAATCAGCCCCAGCATTTT
TRBD2 | 17 | TRBJ2-2 | NA | TRBV13 | CASSDGLAGLYTGELFF | TGTGCCAGCAGCGACGGACTAGCGGGACTATACACCGGGGAGCTGTTTTTT
NA | 15 | TRBJ1-1 | NA | TRBV27 | CASSTTPDWNTEAFF | TGTGCCAGCAGTACCACCCCAGATTGGAACACTGAAGCTTTCTTT
NA | 15 | TRBJ2-1 | NA | TRBV5-6 | CASSLAGESYNEQFF | TGTGCCAGCAGCTTGGCGGGGGAATCCTACAATGAGCAGTTCTTC
NA | 13 | TRBJ1-2 | NA | TRBV2 | CASSGGEGYGYTF | TGTGCCAGCAGTGGCGGAGAAGGCTATGGCTACACCTTC
NA | 15 | TRBJ1-5 | NA | TRBV10-2 | CASSRQDDSNQPQHF | TGCGCCAGCAGCAGACAGGATGATAGCAATCAGCCCCAGCATTTT
NA | 15 | TRBJ2-7 | NA | TRBV4-3 | CASSPWAGPLYEQYF | TGCGCCAGCAGTCCCTGGGCGGGGCCGCTCTACGAGCAGTACTTC
NA | 14 | TRBJ2-7 | NA | TRBV7-9 | CASSGTGQSYEQYF | TGTGCCAGCAGCGGGACGGGGCAATCCTACGAGCAGTACTTC
NA | 13 | TRBJ1-1 | NA | TRBV27 | CASSLQVNTEAFF | TGTGCCAGCAGTTTACAGGTTAACACTGAAGCTTTCTTT
NA | 14 | TRBJ1-1 | NA | TRBV21-1 | CASTDGRMNTEAFF | TGTGCCAGCACTGATGGACGGATGAACACTGAAGCTTTCTTT
TRBD1 | 17 | TRBJ1-2 | NA | TRBV5-4 | CASSIDREGGVLYGYTF | TGTGCCAGCAGCATTGACAGGGAGGGAGGGGTTCTTTATGGCTACACCTTC
TRBD1 | 15 | TRBJ1-2 | NA | TRBV4-1 | CASSLGTGESYGYTF | TGCGCCAGCAGCCTTGGGACAGGGGAAAGTTATGGCTACACCTTC
NA | 12 | TRBJ2-5 | NA | TRBV10-1 | CASSRGGETQYF | TGCGCCAGCAGTCGAGGGGGGGAGACCCAGTACTTC
TRBD1 | 14 | TRBJ1-5 | NA | TRBV5-5 | CASSLEGGGQPQHF | TGTGCCAGCAGCTTGGAAGGGGGCGGTCAGCCCCAGCATTTT
TRBD2 | 13 | TRBJ2-1 | NA | TRBV6-1 | CATYPSGGDEQFF | TGTGCCACCTACCCTAGCGGCGGGGATGAGCAGTTCTTC
NA | 14 | TRBJ2-1 | once | TRBV7-9 | CASSPGQFDDEQFF | TGTGCCAGCAGCCCAGGACAGTTTGATGATGAGCAGTTCTTC